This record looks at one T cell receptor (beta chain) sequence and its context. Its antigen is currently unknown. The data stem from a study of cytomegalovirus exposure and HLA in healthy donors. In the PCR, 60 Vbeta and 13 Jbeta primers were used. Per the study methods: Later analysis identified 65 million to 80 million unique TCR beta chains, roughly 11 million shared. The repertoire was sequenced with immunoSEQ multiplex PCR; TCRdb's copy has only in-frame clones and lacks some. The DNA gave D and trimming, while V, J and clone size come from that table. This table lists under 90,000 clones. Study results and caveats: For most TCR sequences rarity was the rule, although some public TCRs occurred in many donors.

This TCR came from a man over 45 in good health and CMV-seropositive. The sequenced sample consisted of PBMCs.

This CDR3 reads CASSEFDSGTQYF. Here the CDR3 DNA reads TGTGCCAGCAGTGAATTCGACTCGGGGACCCAGTACTTC. The chain uses TRBV25-1 and TRBJ2-5; D is undetermined. The CDR3 contains 13 residues. CDR1 MGHDK and CDR2 SYGVNS come from the germline V gene. Between the trimmed V and J ends, which lost 1 base and 7 bases, there was a span of 10 bases.